The TCR beta chain under discussion was sequenced for a study of cytomegalovirus exposure and HLA in healthy donors. The PCR had 60 Vbeta and 13 Jbeta primers. The data were produced by immunoSEQ multiplex PCR, yet TCRdb's version contains in-frame clones alone and is incomplete. The repertoire has approximately 130,000 clones, 70% to 80% of them found once; the top ten carry roughly 3.1%. The CDR3 contains 16 residues. Germline CDR1 is LGHNA and CDR2 is YSLEER. Trimming took 8 bases from V and 2 from J, leaving 22 bases between them. The V and J genes are TRBV4-3 and TRBJ2-7; perhaps TRBD1 as D (6 bases). The source material was PBMCs. This sequence originates from a man in his thirties or forties in good health and CMV-seronegative. CDR3 amino acids: CASGGQGPTFTYEQYF. CDR3 coding DNA: TGCGCCAGCGGGGGCCAGGGACCAACCTTTACCTACGAGCAGTACTTC.